This T cell receptor beta chain was obtained from a study of blood T cells in healthy people across ages. PCR was performed a second time for about 7 to 11 cycles using a sample-barcoded 5' primer and a J-beta primer mix. In TCRdb, the 5' RACE reads were re-called with MiXCR into one record per CDR3 protein. Here the sample spans some 930,000 distinct CDR3 sequences, roughly 29% being singletons. General study findings and limits: Long-lived and aged donors differed, with more naive CD4+ cells and higher diversity in the long-lived.

As for this clonotype: What it binds is unknown.

V lost 0 bases and J lost 3; bases outside the gene matches: 4. The CDR3 extends over 15 amino acids. Germline V gene sequence: CDR1 LGHNA, CDR2 YNFKEQ. The sample also formed part of further work on T cells of mothers and their children. From that second work: Samples were obtained from a few healthy Caucasian mothers and their six children. Each mother yielded more than 9.5 million TCR beta CDR3 reads. Each child yielded about 3 million reads.

The sample consisted of blood. The chain has TRBV4-2 and TRBJ2-7, with 8 bases aligning to TRBD1. The receptor's source is a woman between 40 and 50 years old in good health. This CDR3 reads CASSQEQGENYEQYF. CDR3 DNA sequence: TGTGCCAGCAGCCAAGAACAGGGGGAAAACTACGAGCAGTACTTC.